This T cell receptor (beta chain) is drawn from a study of blood T cell repertoires in COVID-19. About the research overall: Acute and convalescent COVID-19 samples came from the United States, Italy and Spain. Sources were T cells, B-cell-depleted T cells, or PBMCs; the material itself was cDNA or gDNA.

The table lists this clone with a few counts. As processed by the authors: Reference gene primers were amplified, and this amplification served to estimate nucleated cell counts. The data were produced by immunoSEQ multiplex PCR, yet TCRdb's version contains in-frame clones alone and is incomplete. V and J calls and clone size follow that table, whereas D and trimming were derived from the DNA. The data show around 260,000 clones, about nine tenths seen once. CDR1 is DFQATT, CDR2 SNEGSKA, per germline (reference sequence). V lost 3 bases to trimming and J lost 3 bases, with 11 bases between them. The CDR3 length is 13 residues.

The clonotype originates from a woman aged 40 to 49 who had recovered from COVID-19. Sample: peripheral blood. The V gene is TRBV20-1, the J gene TRBJ1-1, with TRBD1 as a possible D gene (6 bases). The CDR3 DNA reads TGCAGTGCTAGTGCGTACAGGGACACTGAAGCTTTCTTT. Translated, it gives CSASAYRDTEAFF.